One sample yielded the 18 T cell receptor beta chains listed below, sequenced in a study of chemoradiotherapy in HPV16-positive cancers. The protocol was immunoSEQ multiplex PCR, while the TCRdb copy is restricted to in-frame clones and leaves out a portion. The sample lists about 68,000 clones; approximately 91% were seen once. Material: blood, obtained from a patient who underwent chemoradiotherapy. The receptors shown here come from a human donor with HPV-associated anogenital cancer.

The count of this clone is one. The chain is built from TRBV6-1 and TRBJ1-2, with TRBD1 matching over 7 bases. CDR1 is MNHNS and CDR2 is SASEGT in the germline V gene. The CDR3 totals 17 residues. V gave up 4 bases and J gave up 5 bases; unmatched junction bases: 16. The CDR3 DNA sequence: TGTGCCAGCAGTGGCGCACTCGAGGGGGCGCTCGGGTATGGCTACACCTTC. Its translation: CASSGALEGALGYGYTF.

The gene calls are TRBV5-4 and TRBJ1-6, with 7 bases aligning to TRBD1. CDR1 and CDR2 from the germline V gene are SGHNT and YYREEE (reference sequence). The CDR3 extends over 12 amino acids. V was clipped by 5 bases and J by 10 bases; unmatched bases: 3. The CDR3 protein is CASSGDSSPLHF. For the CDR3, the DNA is TGTGCCAGCAGTGGGGACAGCTCACCCCTCCACTTT.

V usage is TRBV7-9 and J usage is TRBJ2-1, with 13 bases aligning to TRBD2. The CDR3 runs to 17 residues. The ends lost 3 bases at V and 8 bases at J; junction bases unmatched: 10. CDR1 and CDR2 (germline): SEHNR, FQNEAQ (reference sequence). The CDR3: CASSFGLAGEPGYEQFF. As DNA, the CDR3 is TGTGCCAGCAGCTTCGGACTAGCGGGAGAGCCAGGGTATGAGCAGTTCTTC.

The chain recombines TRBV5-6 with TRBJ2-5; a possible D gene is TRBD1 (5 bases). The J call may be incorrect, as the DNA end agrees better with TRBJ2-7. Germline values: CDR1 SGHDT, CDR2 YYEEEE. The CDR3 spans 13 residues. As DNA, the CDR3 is TGTGCCAGCAGCTTGGGCGGACACTACGAGCAGTACTTC. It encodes CASSLGGHYEQYF.

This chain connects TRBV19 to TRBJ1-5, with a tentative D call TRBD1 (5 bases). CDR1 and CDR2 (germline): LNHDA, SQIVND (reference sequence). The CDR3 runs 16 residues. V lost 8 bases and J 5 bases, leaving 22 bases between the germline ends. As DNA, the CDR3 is TGTGCCAGTTCTCATACGGGAGGGGCGCAGGATCAGCCCCAGCATTTT. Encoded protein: CASSHTGGAQDQPQHF.

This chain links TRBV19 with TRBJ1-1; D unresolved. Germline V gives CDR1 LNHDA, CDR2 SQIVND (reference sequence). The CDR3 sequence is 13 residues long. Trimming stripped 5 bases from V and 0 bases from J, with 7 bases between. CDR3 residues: CASSLWVNTEAFF. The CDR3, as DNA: TGTGCCAGTAGTCTTTGGGTGAACACTGAAGCTTTCTTT.

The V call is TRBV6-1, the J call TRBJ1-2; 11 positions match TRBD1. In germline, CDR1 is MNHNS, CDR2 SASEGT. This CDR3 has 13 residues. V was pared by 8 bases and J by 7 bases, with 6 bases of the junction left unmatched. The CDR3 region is CASRQDRGLGYTF. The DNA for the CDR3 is TGTGCCAGCCGGCAGGACAGGGGGCTTGGCTACACCTTC.

The CDR3 reads CASSEYWETQYF. In DNA, the CDR3 is TGTGCCAGCAGTGAATATTGGGAGACCCAGTACTTC. The V and J genes are TRBV6-1 and TRBJ2-5; D remains ambiguous. The CDR3 length is 12 residues. V was trimmed by 2 bases and J by 5 bases, leaving 6 bases between them. Germline-derived CDR1 and CDR2 are MNHNS and SASEGT.

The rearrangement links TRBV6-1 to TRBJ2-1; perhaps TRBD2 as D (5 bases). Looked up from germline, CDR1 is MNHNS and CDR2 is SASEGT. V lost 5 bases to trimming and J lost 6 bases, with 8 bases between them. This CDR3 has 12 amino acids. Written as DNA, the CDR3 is TGTGCCAGCAGTCACGGGGTCAATGAGCAGTTCTTC. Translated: CASSHGVNEQFF.

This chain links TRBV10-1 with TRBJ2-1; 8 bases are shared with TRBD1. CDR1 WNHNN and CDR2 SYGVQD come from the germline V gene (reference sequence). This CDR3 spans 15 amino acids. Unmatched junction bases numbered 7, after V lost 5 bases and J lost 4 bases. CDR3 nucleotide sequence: TGCGCCAGCAGTCGCAGGGGGCTCGGTTACAATGAGCAGTTCTTC. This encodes CASSRRGLGYNEQFF.

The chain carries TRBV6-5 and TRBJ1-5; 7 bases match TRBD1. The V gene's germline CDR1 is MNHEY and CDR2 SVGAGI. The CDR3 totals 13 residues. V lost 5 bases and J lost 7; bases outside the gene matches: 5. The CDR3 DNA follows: TGTGCCAGCAGTCGACAGGGCGAACAGCCCCAGCATTTT. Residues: CASSRQGEQPQHF.

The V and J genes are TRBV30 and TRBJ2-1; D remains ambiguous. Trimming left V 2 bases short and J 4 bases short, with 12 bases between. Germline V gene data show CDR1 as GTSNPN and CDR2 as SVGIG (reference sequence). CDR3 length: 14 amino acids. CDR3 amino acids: CAWSPHQWYNEQFF. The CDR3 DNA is TGTGCCTGGAGTCCTCACCAATGGTACAATGAGCAGTTCTTC.

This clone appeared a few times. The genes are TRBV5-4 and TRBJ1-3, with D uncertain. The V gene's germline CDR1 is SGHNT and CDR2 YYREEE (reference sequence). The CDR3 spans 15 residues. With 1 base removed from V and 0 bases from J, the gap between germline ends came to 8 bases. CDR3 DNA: TGTGCCAGCAGCTTGCCCGGGAGCTCTGGAAACACCATATATTTT. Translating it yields CASSLPGSSGNTIYF. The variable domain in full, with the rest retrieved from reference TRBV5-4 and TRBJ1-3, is ETGVTQSPTHLIKTRGQQVTLRCSSQSGHNTVSWYQQALGQGPQFIFQYYREEENGRGNFPPRFSGLQFPNYSSELNVNALELDDSALYLCASSLPGSSGNTIYFGEGSWLTVV.

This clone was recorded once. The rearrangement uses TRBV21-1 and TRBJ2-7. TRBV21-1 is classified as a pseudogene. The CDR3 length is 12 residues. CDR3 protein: CASSVEGTEQYF. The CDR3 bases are TGTGCCAGCAGCGTAGAAGGGACCGAGCAGTACTTC.

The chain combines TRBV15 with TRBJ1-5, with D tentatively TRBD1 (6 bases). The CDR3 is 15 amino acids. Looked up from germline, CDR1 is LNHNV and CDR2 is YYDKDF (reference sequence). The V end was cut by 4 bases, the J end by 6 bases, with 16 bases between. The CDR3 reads CATSTRRGAPQPQHF. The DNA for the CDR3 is TGTGCCACCAGCACCCGGCGGGGGGCCCCTCAGCCCCAGCATTTT. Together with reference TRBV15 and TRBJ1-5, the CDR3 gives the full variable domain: DAMVIQNPRYQVTQFGKPVTLSCSQTLNHNVMYWYQQKSSQAPKLLFHYYDKDFNNEADTPDNFQSRRPNTSFCFLDIRSPGLGDTAMYLCATSTRRGAPQPQHFGDGTRLSIL.

This chain's CDR3 is CASSADHTSTDTQYF. In nucleotides, the CDR3 is TGCGCCAGCAGCGCGGACCACACTAGCACAGATACGCAGTATTTT. This rearrangement joins TRBV5-1 to TRBJ2-3; D gene uncertain. Trimming took off 4 bases at V and 0 bases at J, with 12 bases between the two ends. Germline V gene sequence: CDR1 SGHRS, CDR2 YFSETQ. The CDR3 contains 15 residues.

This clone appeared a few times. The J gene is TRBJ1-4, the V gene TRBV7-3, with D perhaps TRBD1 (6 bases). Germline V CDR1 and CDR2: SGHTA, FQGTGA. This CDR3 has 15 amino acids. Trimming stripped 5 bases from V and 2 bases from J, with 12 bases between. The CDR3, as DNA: TGTGCCAGCAGCCCTAGAGGGGGGACTAATGAAAAACTGTTTTTT. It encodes CASSPRGGTNEKLFF.

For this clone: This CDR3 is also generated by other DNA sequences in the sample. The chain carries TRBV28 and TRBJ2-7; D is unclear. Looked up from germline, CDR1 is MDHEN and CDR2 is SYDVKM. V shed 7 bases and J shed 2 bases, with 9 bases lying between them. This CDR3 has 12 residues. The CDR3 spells CASTTYPYEQYF. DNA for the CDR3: TGTGCCAGCACCACTTACCCCTACGAGCAGTACTTC.